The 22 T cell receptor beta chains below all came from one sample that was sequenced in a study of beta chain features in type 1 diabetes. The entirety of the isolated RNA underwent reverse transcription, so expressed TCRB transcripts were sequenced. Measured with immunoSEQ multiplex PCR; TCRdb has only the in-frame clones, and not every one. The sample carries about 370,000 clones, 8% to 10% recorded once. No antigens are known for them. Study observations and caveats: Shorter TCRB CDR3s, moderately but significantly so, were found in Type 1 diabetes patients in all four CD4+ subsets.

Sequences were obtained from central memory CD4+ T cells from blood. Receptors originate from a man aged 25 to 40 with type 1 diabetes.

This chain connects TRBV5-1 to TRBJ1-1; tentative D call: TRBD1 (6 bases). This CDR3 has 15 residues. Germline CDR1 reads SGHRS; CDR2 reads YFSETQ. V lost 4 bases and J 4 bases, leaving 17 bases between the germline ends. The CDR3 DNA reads TGCGCCAGCAGCGCCACGGGGGGCACGGGCACTGAAGCTTTCTTT. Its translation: CASSATGGTGTEAFF. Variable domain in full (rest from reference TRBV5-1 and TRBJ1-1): KAGVTQTPRYLIKTRGQQVTLSCSPISGHRSVSWYQQTPGQGLQFLFEYFSETQRNKGNFPGRFSGRQFSNSRSEMNVSTLELGDSALYLCASSATGGTGTEAFFGQGTRLTVV.

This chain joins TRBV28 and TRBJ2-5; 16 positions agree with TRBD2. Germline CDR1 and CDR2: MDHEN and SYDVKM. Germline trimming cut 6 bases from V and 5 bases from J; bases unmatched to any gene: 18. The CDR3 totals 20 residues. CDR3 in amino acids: CASSPPLGTSGRAGLETQYF. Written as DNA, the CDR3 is TGTGCCAGCAGCCCCCCCCTGGGGACTAGCGGGAGGGCCGGTTTGGAGACCCAGTACTTC.

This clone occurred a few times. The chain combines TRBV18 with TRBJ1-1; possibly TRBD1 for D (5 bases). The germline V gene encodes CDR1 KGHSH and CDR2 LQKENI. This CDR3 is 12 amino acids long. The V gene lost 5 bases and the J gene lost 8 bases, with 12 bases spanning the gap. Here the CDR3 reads CASSEQVEEAFF. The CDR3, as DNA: TGTGCCAGCTCAGAACAGGTAGAGGAAGCTTTCTTT.

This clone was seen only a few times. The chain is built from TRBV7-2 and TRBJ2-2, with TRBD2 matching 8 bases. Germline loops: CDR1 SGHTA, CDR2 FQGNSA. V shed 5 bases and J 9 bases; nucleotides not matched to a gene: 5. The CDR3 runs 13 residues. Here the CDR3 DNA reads TGTGCCAGCAGCCCCCGGGAGGGCAGGGAGCTGTTTTTT. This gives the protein CASSPREGRELFF. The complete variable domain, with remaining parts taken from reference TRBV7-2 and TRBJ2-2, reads GAGVSQSPSNKVTEKGKDVELRCDPISGHTALYWYRQSLGQGLEFLIYFQGNSAPDKSGLPSDRFSAERTGGSVSTLTIQRTQQEDSAVYLCASSPREGRELFFGEGSRLTVL.

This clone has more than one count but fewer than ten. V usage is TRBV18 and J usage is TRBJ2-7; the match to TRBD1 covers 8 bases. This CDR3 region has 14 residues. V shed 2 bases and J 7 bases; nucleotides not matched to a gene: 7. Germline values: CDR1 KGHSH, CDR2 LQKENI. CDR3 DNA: TGTGCCAGCTCACCAGCTCAGGGGGCGGGGGAGCAGTACTTC. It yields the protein CASSPAQGAGEQYF.

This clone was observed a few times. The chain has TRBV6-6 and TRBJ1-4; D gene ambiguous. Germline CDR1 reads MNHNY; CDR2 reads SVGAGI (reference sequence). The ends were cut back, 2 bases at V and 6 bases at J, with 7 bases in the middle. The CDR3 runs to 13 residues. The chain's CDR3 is CASSYRQDEKLFF. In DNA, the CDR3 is TGTGCCAGCAGTTACCGGCAGGATGAAAAACTGTTTTTT.

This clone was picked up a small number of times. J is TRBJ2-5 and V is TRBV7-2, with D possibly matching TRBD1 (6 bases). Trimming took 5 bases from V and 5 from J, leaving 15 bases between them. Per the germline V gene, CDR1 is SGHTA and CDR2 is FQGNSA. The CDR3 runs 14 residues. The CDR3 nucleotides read TGTGCCAGCAGCCCCTTCCGTGGGGGCGAGACCCAGTACTTC. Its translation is CASSPFRGGETQYF. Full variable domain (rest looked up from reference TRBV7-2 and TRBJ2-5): GAGVSQSPSNKVTEKGKDVELRCDPISGHTALYWYRQSLGQGLEFLIYFQGNSAPDKSGLPSDRFSAERTGGSVSTLTIQRTQQEDSAVYLCASSPFRGGETQYFGPGTRLLVL.

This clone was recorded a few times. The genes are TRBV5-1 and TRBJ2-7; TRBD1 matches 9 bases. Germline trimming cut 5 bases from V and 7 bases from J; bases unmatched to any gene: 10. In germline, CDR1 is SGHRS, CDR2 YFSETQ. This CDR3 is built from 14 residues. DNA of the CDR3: TGCGCCAGCAGTCCTACAGGGGGCCTAGGTGAGCAGTACTTC. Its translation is CASSPTGGLGEQYF.

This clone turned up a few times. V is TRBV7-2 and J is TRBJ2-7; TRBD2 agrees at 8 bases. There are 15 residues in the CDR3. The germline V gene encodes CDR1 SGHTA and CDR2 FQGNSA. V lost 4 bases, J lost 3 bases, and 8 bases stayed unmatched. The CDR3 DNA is TGTGCCAGCAGCTATTCCACTAGCGGCCGCTACGAGCAGTACTTC. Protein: CASSYSTSGRYEQYF.

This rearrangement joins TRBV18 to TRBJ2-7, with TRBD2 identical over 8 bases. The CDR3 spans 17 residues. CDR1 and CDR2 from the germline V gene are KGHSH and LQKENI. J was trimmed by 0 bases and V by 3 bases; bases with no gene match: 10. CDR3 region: CASSPGPSGSSSYEQYF. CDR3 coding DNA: TGTGCCAGCTCACCGGGGCCTAGCGGGTCGAGCTCCTACGAGCAGTACTTC.

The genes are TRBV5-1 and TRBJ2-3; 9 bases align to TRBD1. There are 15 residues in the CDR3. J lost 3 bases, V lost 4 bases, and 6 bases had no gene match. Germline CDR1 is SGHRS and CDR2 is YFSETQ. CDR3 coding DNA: TGCGCCAGCAGCCCATCGACAGGGGGGACAGATACGCAGTATTTT. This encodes CASSPSTGGTDTQYF.

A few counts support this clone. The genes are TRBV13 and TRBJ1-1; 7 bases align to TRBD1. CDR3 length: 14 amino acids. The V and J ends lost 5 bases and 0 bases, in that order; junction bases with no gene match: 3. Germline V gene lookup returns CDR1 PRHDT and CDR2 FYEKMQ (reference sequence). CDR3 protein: CASSVGQLNTEAFF. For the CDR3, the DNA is TGTGCCAGCAGCGTGGGACAGCTGAACACTGAAGCTTTCTTT.

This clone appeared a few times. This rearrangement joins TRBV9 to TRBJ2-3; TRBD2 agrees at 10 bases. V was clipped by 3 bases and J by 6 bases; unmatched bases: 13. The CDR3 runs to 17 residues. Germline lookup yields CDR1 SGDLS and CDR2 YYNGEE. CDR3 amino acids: CASSGESGRALGDTQYF. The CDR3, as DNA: TGTGCCAGCAGCGGCGAGAGCGGGAGGGCTCTCGGGGATACGCAGTATTTT.

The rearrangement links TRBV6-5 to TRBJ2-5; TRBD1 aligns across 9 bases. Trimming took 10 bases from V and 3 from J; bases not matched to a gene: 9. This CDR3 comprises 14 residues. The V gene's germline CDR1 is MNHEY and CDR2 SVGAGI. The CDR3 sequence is CAIRDGTGKETQYF. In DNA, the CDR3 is TGTGCCATCCGCGACGGGACAGGGAAAGAGACCCAGTACTTC.

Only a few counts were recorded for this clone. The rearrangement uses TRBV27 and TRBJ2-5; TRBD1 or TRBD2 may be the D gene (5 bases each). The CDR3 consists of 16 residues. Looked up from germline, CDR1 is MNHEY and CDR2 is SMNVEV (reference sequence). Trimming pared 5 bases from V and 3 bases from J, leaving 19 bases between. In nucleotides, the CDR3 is TGTGCCAGCAGTCCCCGTGGGGGACGTCTAGAAGAGACCCAGTACTTC. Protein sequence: CASSPRGGRLEETQYF.

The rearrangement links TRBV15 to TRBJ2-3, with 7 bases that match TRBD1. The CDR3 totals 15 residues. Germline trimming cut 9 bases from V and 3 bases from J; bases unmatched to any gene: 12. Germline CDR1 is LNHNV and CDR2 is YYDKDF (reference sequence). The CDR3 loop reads CATSQGGLWTDTQYF. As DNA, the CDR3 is TGTGCCACGAGCCAAGGGGGCCTTTGGACAGATACGCAGTATTTT.

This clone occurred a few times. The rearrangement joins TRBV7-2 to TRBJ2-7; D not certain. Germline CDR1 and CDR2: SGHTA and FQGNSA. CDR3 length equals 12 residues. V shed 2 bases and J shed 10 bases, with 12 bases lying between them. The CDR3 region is CASSLIIGRQYF. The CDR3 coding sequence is TGTGCCAGCAGCTTAATTATCGGCCGCCAGTACTTC.

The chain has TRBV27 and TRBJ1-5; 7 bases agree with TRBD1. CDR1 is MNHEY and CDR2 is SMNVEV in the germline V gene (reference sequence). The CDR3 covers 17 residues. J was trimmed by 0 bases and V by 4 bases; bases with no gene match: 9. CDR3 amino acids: CASSSWDSSNSNQPQHF. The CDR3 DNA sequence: TGTGCCAGCAGTTCATGGGACAGCAGTAATAGCAATCAGCCCCAGCATTTT.

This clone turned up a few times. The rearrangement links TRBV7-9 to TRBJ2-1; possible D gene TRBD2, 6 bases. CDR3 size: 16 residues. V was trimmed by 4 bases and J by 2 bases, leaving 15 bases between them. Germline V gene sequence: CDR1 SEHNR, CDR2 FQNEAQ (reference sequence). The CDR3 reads CASSSYGGLAYNEQFF. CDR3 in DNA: TGTGCCAGCAGCTCTTATGGGGGACTCGCCTACAATGAGCAGTTCTTC. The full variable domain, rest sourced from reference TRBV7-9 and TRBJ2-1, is DTGVSQNPRHKITKRGQNVTFRCDPISEHNRLYWYRQTLGQGPEFLTYFQNEAQLEKSRLLSDRFSAERPKGSFSTLEIQRTEQGDSAMYLCASSSYGGLAYNEQFFGPGTRLTVL.

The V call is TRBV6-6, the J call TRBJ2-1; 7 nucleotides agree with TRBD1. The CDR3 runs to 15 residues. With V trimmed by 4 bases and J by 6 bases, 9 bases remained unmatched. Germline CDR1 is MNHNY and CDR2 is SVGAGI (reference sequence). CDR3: CASSFRDSKSNEQFF. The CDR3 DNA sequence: TGTGCCAGCAGTTTCCGGGACAGCAAAAGCAATGAGCAGTTCTTC.

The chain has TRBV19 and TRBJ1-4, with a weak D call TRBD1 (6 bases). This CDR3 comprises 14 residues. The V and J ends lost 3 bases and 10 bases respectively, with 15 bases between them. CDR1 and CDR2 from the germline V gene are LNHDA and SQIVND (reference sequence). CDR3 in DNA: TGTGCCAGTAGTATGACAGGCCAGGGCGGAAAACTGTTTTTT. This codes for CASSMTGQGGKLFF.

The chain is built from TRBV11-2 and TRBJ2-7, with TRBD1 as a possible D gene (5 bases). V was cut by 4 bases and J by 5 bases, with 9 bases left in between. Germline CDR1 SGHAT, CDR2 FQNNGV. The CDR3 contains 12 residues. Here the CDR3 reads CASSSGHNEQYF. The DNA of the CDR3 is TGTGCCAGCAGCTCCGGACACAACGAGCAGTACTTC.